This is a list of T cell receptor beta chains from one sample in a study of shared clonotypes between healthy human individuals. Measured with immunoSEQ multiplex PCR; TCRdb has only the in-frame clones, and not every one. This sample has about 1.1 million clones; approximately 80% occur once, and the top ten carry approximately 0.5%. The sample was memory CD4+ T cells from PBMCs. The receptors were sampled from a man between 18 and 29 years old in good health. Some clones in this sample may be carry-over from other donors' samples. CDR3s include the opening cysteine and the closing phenylalanine or tryptophan. The order of the fields is V gene, clone size, J gene, D gene, CDR3 protein, CDR3 DNA. A D gene is named only where the DNA matches it firmly. Some rows mark clone size as missing; the rest say once, few, many or name a class of expanded clone.

v_call: TRBV6-6; clone_size: NA; j_call: TRBJ1-5; d_call: NA; cdr3_aa: CASSYGFNQPQHF; cdr3_nt: TGTGCCAGCAGTTACGGGTTCAATCAGCCCCAGCATTTT
v_call: TRBV5-4; clone_size: NA; j_call: TRBJ2-5; d_call: NA; cdr3_aa: CASSLRGAGETQYF; cdr3_nt: TGTGCCAGCAGCTTACGGGGGGCCGGTGAGACCCAGTACTTC
v_call: TRBV15; clone_size: NA; j_call: TRBJ1-5; d_call: NA; cdr3_aa: CATSRDSRGMDQPQHF; cdr3_nt: TGTGCCACCAGCAGAGATTCTAGAGGTATGGATCAGCCCCAGCATTTT
v_call: TRBV25-1; clone_size: NA; j_call: TRBJ2-3; d_call: TRBD1; cdr3_aa: CASSPFYQGDTDTQYF; cdr3_nt: TGTGCCAGCTCACCTTTTTACCAGGGGGACACAGATACGCAGTATTTT
v_call: TRBV6-6; clone_size: NA; j_call: TRBJ2-1; d_call: NA; cdr3_aa: CASSYSIGPYNEQFF; cdr3_nt: TGTGCCAGCAGTTACTCGATAGGCCCGTACAATGAGCAGTTCTTC
v_call: TRBV6-6; clone_size: NA; j_call: TRBJ2-7; d_call: NA; cdr3_aa: CASSYGTAYSYEQYF; cdr3_nt: TGTGCCAGCAGCTATGGGACGGCCTACTCCTACGAGCAGTACTTC
v_call: TRBV28; clone_size: NA; j_call: TRBJ1-2; d_call: NA; cdr3_aa: CASRMMQGLPYGYTF; cdr3_nt: TGTGCCAGCAGGATGATGCAGGGGCTCCCATATGGCTACACCTTC
v_call: TRBV5-4; clone_size: NA; j_call: TRBJ2-1; d_call: NA; cdr3_aa: CASSPDPRGEVNEQFF; cdr3_nt: TGTGCCAGCAGCCCAGACCCCAGGGGGGAGGTTAATGAGCAGTTCTTC
v_call: TRBV5-1; clone_size: NA; j_call: TRBJ1-4; d_call: TRBD1; cdr3_aa: CASSLSGTGGPKLFF; cdr3_nt: TGCGCCAGCAGCCTGTCGGGGACAGGAGGTCCAAAACTGTTTTTT
v_call: TRBV14; clone_size: NA; j_call: TRBJ2-7; d_call: TRBD2; cdr3_aa: CASSQGSGLSYEQYF; cdr3_nt: TGTGCCAGCAGCCAGGGTAGCGGGCTCTCCTACGAGCAGTACTTC
v_call: TRBV7-2; clone_size: NA; j_call: TRBJ2-7; d_call: NA; cdr3_aa: CASSLDPGRNEQYF; cdr3_nt: TGTGCCAGCAGCTTAGACCCCGGACGCAACGAGCAGTACTTC
v_call: TRBV28; clone_size: NA; j_call: TRBJ2-5; d_call: NA; cdr3_aa: CASSPQRGHQETQYF; cdr3_nt: TGTGCCAGCAGTCCCCAGAGGGGACACCAAGAGACCCAGTACTTC
v_call: TRBV30; clone_size: NA; j_call: TRBJ1-6; d_call: NA; cdr3_aa: CAWSVRSYNSPLHF; cdr3_nt: TGTGCCTGGAGTGTGCGCTCCTATAATTCACCCCTCCACTTT
v_call: TRBV6-6; clone_size: NA; j_call: TRBJ2-6; d_call: NA; cdr3_aa: CASSYGTLGANVLTF; cdr3_nt: TGTGCCAGCAGTTACGGGACACTCGGGGCCAACGTCCTGACTTTC
v_call: TRBV6-6; clone_size: NA; j_call: TRBJ2-4; d_call: NA; cdr3_aa: CASSRAGGAAKNIQYF; cdr3_nt: TGTGCCAGCAGTCGGGCCGGGGGCGCTGCCAAAAACATTCAGTACTTC
v_call: TRBV27; clone_size: NA; j_call: TRBJ1-5; d_call: NA; cdr3_aa: CASSPQGYSNQPQHF; cdr3_nt: TGTGCCAGCAGCCCACAGGGTTATAGCAATCAGCCCCAGCATTTT
v_call: TRBV7-2; clone_size: NA; j_call: TRBJ2-1; d_call: TRBD2; cdr3_aa: CASSLAASGGYNEQFF; cdr3_nt: TGTGCCAGCAGCTTAGCAGCCAGCGGGGGTTACAATGAGCAGTTCTTC
v_call: TRBV5-1; clone_size: NA; j_call: TRBJ2-3; d_call: NA; cdr3_aa: CASSSPQGSDTQYF; cdr3_nt: TGCGCCAGCAGCTCCCCCCAGGGCTCAGATACGCAGTATTTT
v_call: TRBV5-4; clone_size: NA; j_call: TRBJ1-3; d_call: TRBD1; cdr3_aa: CASSFGQGPVSGNTIYF; cdr3_nt: TGTGCCAGCAGCTTTGGACAGGGGCCGGTCTCTGGAAACACCATATATTTT
v_call: TRBV7-3; clone_size: NA; j_call: TRBJ2-1; d_call: NA; cdr3_aa: CASSSSINSYNEQFF; cdr3_nt: TGTGCCAGCAGCTCGTCAATCAACTCCTACAATGAGCAGTTCTTC
v_call: TRBV7-3; clone_size: NA; j_call: TRBJ2-7; d_call: TRBD2; cdr3_aa: CASSLKVAGVSYEQYF; cdr3_nt: TGTGCCAGCAGCTTAAAGGTGGCGGGAGTTTCCTACGAGCAGTACTTC
v_call: TRBV29-1; clone_size: NA; j_call: TRBJ1-1; d_call: NA; cdr3_aa: CSAGGPPNTEAFF; cdr3_nt: TGCAGCGCCGGGGGACCTCCGAACACTGAAGCTTTCTTT
v_call: TRBV9; clone_size: NA; j_call: TRBJ2-3; d_call: NA; cdr3_aa: CASSVGGAGRDTQYF; cdr3_nt: TGTGCCAGCAGCGTAGGAGGGGCCGGTAGAGATACGCAGTATTTT
v_call: TRBV6-1; clone_size: NA; j_call: TRBJ1-5; d_call: NA; cdr3_aa: CASSDQFSSNQPQHF; cdr3_nt: TGTGCCAGCAGTGATCAGTTCTCTAGCAATCAGCCCCAGCATTTT
v_call: TRBV27; clone_size: NA; j_call: TRBJ2-5; d_call: NA; cdr3_aa: CASSLWLETQYF; cdr3_nt: TGTGCCAGCAGTTTATGGTTAGAGACCCAGTACTTC
v_call: TRBV10-2; clone_size: few; j_call: TRBJ2-7; d_call: NA; cdr3_aa: CASSDVGGLYEQYF; cdr3_nt: TGCGCCAGCAGTGATGTGGGAGGCCTCTACGAGCAGTACTTC
v_call: TRBV9; clone_size: once; j_call: TRBJ2-2; d_call: TRBD2; cdr3_aa: CASSRTSGANTGELFF; cdr3_nt: TGTGCCAGCAGCCGGACTAGCGGAGCGAACACCGGGGAGCTGTTTTTT
v_call: TRBV9; clone_size: once; j_call: TRBJ1-4; d_call: TRBD1; cdr3_aa: CASSVEGQGREKLFF; cdr3_nt: TGTGCCAGCAGCGTAGAGGGACAGGGAAGGGAAAAACTGTTTTTT
v_call: TRBV7-6; clone_size: many; j_call: TRBJ2-7; d_call: TRBD1; cdr3_aa: CASSKDRGPYEQYF; cdr3_nt: TGTGCCAGCAGCAAGGACAGGGGGCCGTACGAGCAGTACTTC
v_call: TRBV7-2; clone_size: few; j_call: TRBJ2-7; d_call: NA; cdr3_aa: CASSLDLIQQYF; cdr3_nt: TGTGCCAGCAGCTTGGACCTCATACAGCAGTACTTC
v_call: TRBV5-1; clone_size: NA; j_call: TRBJ2-2; d_call: NA; cdr3_aa: CASRPLVNTGELFF; cdr3_nt: TGCGCCAGCCGACCGTTGGTCAACACCGGGGAGCTGTTTTTT
v_call: TRBV28; clone_size: NA; j_call: TRBJ1-2; d_call: TRBD1; cdr3_aa: CASSTIPGQGHGYTF; cdr3_nt: TGTGCCAGCAGCACGATACCGGGACAGGGCCATGGCTACACCTTC
v_call: TRBV6-4; clone_size: once; j_call: TRBJ2-1; d_call: NA; cdr3_aa: CASSEGQVRFDEQFF; cdr3_nt: TGTGCCAGCAGTGAGGGCCAAGTCCGGTTCGATGAGCAGTTCTTC
v_call: TRBV27; clone_size: NA; j_call: TRBJ1-1; d_call: TRBD1; cdr3_aa: CASSSPYRGQNTEAFF; cdr3_nt: TGTGCCAGCAGTTCCCCCTACAGGGGGCAGAACACTGAAGCTTTCTTT
v_call: TRBV5-5; clone_size: NA; j_call: TRBJ2-7; d_call: NA; cdr3_aa: CASSLGHLSSYEQYF; cdr3_nt: TGTGCCAGCAGCCTGGGACATTTGAGCTCCTACGAGCAGTACTTC
v_call: TRBV7-9; clone_size: NA; j_call: TRBJ1-2; d_call: NA; cdr3_aa: CASSSSGTPGNGYTF; cdr3_nt: TGTGCCAGCAGCTCGTCCGGGACGCCCGGCAATGGCTACACCTTC